Listed here is a single TCR beta chain. No cognate antigen has been identified for it. No per-base quality is available; no much larger clone lies one base away. This sample was taken from a study of shared clonotypes between healthy human individuals (dated by TCRdb to 2018 to 2020). In terms of the full investigation: The cohort included three men and a couple of women between 18 and 49 years of age. Between about 0.94 and 8.9 billion PBMCs per donor were obtained by leukapheresis. The study deeply sequenced blood TCR repertoires of about 5 healthy adults to estimate repertoire size and the extent of clonotype sharing between individuals. To increase sequencing depth and limit assay-specific biases, TCR repertoire library preparation and sequencing were carried out by different laboratories using diverse techniques. Per donor, three plates each were used for CD4 naive and CD4 memory, two for CD8 naive, and one for CD8 memory. Overall study results and their limits: Compared with non-shared clonotypes, the clonotypes found in all four sorted-subset donors had higher generation probabilities. Across a few donors, approximately 5% of naive CD4, over 3% of naive CD8, about 2.3% of memory CD4, and approximately 0.4% of memory CD8 clonotypes were shared. Based on pairwise subsampling, the degree of clonotype sharing among donors was expected to be affected by sequencing depth. Sampling was restricted to blood, and TCR repertoires in tissue are likely to differ from TCR repertoires in blood. Naive subsets generally had larger estimated clonotype richness than memory subsets did. Even with the large sequencing depth, rarefaction of the sorted-subset datasets indicated that sequencing was incomplete. The small number of donors limited the genetic and exposure-history diversity represented.

TCR CDR3 regions were amplified from genomic DNA by multiplex PCR using the deep immunoSEQ assay. For each cell subset, the extracted genomic DNA was distributed evenly across all wells of several immunoSEQ 96-well plates, and each plate served as one replicate. Each replicate PCR for sorted subsets received about 200 ng genomic DNA, equal to tens of thousands of T cell genomes. Purified libraries were measured with a Qubit 3.0 fluorometer, size-checked on a Bioanalyzer 2100, and measured again with the KAPA Library Quantification kit. Every immunoSEQ 96-well plate was sequenced on a dedicated single-read 150-cycle Illumina NextSeq 550 flow cell. The published analysis was carried out like this. The immunoSEQ output contained only junctional sequences without quality scores, so filtering could not match that applied to full-length reads. To assign V/J genes and CDR3, sequences were annotated against IMGT germline references using PyIR, a Python wrapper for IgBLAST v1.9. Reads with weak V/J assignments (E-value above 1e-6), missing CDR3, stop codons, out-of-frame junctions, or ambiguous translated residues were removed. V3J clonotypes were defined as sequences sharing an identical inferred V gene, J gene, and CDR3 amino acid sequence. The percentage overlap between two repertoires was calculated by dividing the number of shared unique clonotypes by the size of the smaller repertoire. RTK rarefaction, the Chao1 estimator, and Recon v2.1 estimates of unobserved clonotypes were used to assess repertoire richness. Generation probabilities were computed with OLGA for all TCRbeta clonotypes obtained by the gDNA method from several donors. What TCRdb holds here is the immuneACCESS table cut down to in-frame rearrangements. Part of the clones is not present; checked against another copy, under half of the missing clones reflect an unresolved V gene, and the others are unexplained. V, J and clone size are taken as reported in that table, and D and trimming were inferred from the DNA itself. This sample comprises over 750,000 clones, 95% to 97% of them detected only once. Less than 0.3% of the sample lies in the top ten.

Trimming at the junction amounts to 0 bases on V and 2 bases on J, and the germline ends lie 23 bases apart. CDR1 MGHRA and CDR2 YSYEKL were looked up in the germline V gene. The CDR3 spans 20 residues, from the cysteine through the phenylalanine. The kept DNA is CDR3 alone, 60 bases in frame from the first base. CD8 naive samples were obtained by positive selection for CCR7 among CD45RO-negative cells, yielding a CD45RA+CCR7+ population from which TemRA cells were excluded. The donors were healthy, HIV-negative adults with no recently reported acute infections or vaccinations. Only Caucasian adults living in Nashville, Tennessee, USA were represented among the donors. Blood was obtained by leukapheresis, after which PBMCs were separated by Ficoll-Histopaque density gradient centrifugation and cryopreserved in liquid nitrogen vapor phase. Analytical flow cytometry was used to check the purity and quantity of every magnetically sorted T cell population. Each sorted fraction had its genomic DNA isolated and then quantified by UV absorbance on a Nanodrop 2000c.

This clonotype was sampled from a man aged 25-45 years in good health. This chain is built from TRBV4-1 and TRBJ1-5; a weak D assignment points to TRBD1 (5 bases agree). The specimen sequenced was naive CD8+ T cells sorted from blood. The meaning of the sample's cell subset or site label: CD45RA+CCR7+. The bases are TGCGCCAGCAGCCAAGATCATGACTTCTCCACGGGGGGAGGCAATCAGCCCCAGCATTTT. This gives the protein CASSQDHDFSTGGGNQPQHF.